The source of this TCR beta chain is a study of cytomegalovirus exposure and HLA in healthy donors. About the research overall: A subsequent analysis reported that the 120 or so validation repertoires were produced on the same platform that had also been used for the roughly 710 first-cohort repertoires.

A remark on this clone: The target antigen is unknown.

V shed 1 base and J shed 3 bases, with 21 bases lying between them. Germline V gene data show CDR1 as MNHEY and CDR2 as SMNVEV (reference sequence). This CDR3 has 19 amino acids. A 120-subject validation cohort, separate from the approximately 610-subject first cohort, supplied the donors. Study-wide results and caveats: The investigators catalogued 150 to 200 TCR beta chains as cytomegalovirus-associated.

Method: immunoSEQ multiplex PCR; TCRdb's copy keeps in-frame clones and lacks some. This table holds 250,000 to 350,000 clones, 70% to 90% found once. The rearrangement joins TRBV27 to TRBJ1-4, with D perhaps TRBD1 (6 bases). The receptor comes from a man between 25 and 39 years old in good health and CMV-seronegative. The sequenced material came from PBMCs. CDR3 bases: TGTGCCAGCAGTTTATTCGGCAGAGGGGGTATTACACCTAATGAAAAACTGTTTTTT. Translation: CASSLFGRGGITPNEKLFF.